This T cell receptor beta chain was retrieved from a study of T-cell reconstitution after alpha-beta-depleted transplantation in children. Germline V CDR1 and CDR2: SGHDT, YYEEEE. This CDR3 comprises 12 residues. The V end was cut by 0 bases, the J end by 6 bases, with 7 bases between. The table lists this clonotype with a few counts. Preparation of the TCRbeta library used unique molecular identifiers. One entry per CDR3 protein, called by TCRdb with MiXCR from the PCR reads. The table records approximately 390,000 distinct CDR3 sequences, roughly 10% of them present only once. The chain employs TRBV5-6 and TRBJ2-7; D not resolved. The starting material was PBMCs from the stem cell graft donor, obtained from the stem cell graft. This sequence was found in a human donor who donated a stem cell graft to a child with acute myeloid leukemia. The CDR3 loop reads CASSLDPLEQYF. The CDR3 region has the DNA TGTGCCAGCAGCTTGGACCCCCTCGAGCAGTACTTC.